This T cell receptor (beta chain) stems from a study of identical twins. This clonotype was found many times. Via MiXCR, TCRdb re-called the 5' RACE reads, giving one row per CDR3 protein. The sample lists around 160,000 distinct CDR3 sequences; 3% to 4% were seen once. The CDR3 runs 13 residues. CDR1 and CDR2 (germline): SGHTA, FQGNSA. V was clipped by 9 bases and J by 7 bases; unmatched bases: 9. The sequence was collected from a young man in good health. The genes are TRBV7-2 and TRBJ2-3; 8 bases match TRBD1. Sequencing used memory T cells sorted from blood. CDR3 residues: CASGQGGLYTQYF. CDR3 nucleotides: TGTGCCAGTGGACAGGGAGGTCTATATACGCAGTATTTT.